A selection of T cell receptor beta chains follows, all from one sample in a study of identical twins. One entry per CDR3 protein, called by TCRdb with MiXCR from the 5' RACE reads. In the table there are about 260,000 distinct CDR3 sequences, approximately 7% of which are singletons. This sample also belongs to another study, concerning yellow fever vaccine responses in identical twins.

Material for sequencing was memory (CD45RO+) T cells sorted from blood. The origin of the receptors is a woman between 18 and 30 years old in good health. Both conserved end residues are part of each CDR3. Each record gives: D gene, V gene, CDR3 length, J gene, clone size, CDR3 protein. The D gene is left open where the match is weak. Expanded clones get a size class; other rows say once, few or many, or leave the size out.

-	TRBV4-1	14	TRBJ1-1	many	CASSIRTENTEAFF
TRBD1	TRBV25-1	14	TRBJ2-3	few	CASTDRASTDTQYF
TRBD1	TRBV10-3	13	TRBJ1-1	many	CAISDPTGTEAFF
TRBD1	TRBV25-1	18	TRBJ2-5	-	CASSESSPGTGVSETQYF
TRBD1	TRBV5-1	16	TRBJ2-3	-	CASSSRGQGSTDTQYF
-	TRBV5-1	15	TRBJ2-7	many	CASSLRSTNTYEQYF
TRBD2	TRBV3-1	16	TRBJ2-3	many	CASSQDGGGRPDTQYF
-	TRBV12-3/TRBV12-4	17	TRBJ2-2	-	CASSLGLARTNTGELFF
TRBD2	TRBV12-3/TRBV12-4	17	TRBJ2-5	many	CASSSGLAGARQETQYF
-	TRBV7-6	14	TRBJ1-1	few	CASKKGGMNTEAFF
-	TRBV12-3/TRBV12-4	14	TRBJ2-5	-	CASSPSVTPETQYF
-	TRBV7-6	15	TRBJ2-3	many	CASSRSRGGTDTQYF
TRBD1	TRBV18	15	TRBJ1-2	few	CASSPSGTGTSGYTF
-	TRBV18	15	TRBJ1-2	-	CASSPGTRPLDGYTF
-	TRBV20-1	11	TRBJ1-5	many	CSASPGHGMTF
TRBD2	TRBV5-1	14	TRBJ2-1	-	CASSLWGEGNEQFF
-	TRBV6-2/TRBV6-3	15	TRBJ1-5	-	CASRTGHPSNQPQHF
-	TRBV12-3/TRBV12-4	14	TRBJ1-2	many	CASSLRGGGYGYTF
TRBD2	TRBV7-9	14	TRBJ2-1	few	CASSFSGGENEQFF
-	TRBV20-1	15	TRBJ2-3	few	CSAKTGGGHTDTQYF
-	TRBV27	17	TRBJ2-3	-	CASSLHGGTVGTDTQYF
TRBD2	TRBV9	16	TRBJ2-1	many	CASSALAGARYNEQFF
-	TRBV20-1	15	TRBJ2-1	-	CSARLGGTAYNEQFF
-	TRBV12-3/TRBV12-4	13	TRBJ1-5	few	CASRRAGDQPQHF
TRBD2	TRBV7-2	14	TRBJ2-5	-	CAKGLAGARETQYF
-	TRBV5-1	14	TRBJ1-1	many	CASSQGGGNTEAFF
TRBD2	TRBV12-3/TRBV12-4	17	TRBJ2-5	few	CASSLGRSGDNRETQYF
-	TRBV10-1	13	TRBJ2-5	-	CASSTTSSGTQYF
-	TRBV5-1	18	TRBJ2-5	few	CASSLSGPGTLGQETQYF
TRBD1	TRBV3-1	14	TRBJ2-4	-	CASSRGQGADIQYF
TRBD1	TRBV7-2	14	TRBJ1-5	few	CASSLQGENQPQHF
TRBD2	TRBV19	14	TRBJ2-1	-	CASTTSGLYNEQFF
TRBD1	TRBV7-2	14	TRBJ1-2	many	CASSESQGAHGYTF
-	TRBV5-1	13	TRBJ2-2	many	CASSLVLTGELFF
TRBD1	TRBV5-1	15	TRBJ1-2	few	CASSLGTGVDYGYTF
-	TRBV10-3	14	TRBJ1-6	many	CATHLGVENSPLHF
TRBD2	TRBV7-6	16	TRBJ2-3	many	CASSRPRAGTTDTQYF
-	TRBV12-3/TRBV12-4	12	TRBJ2-3	many	CASSTNGDTQYF
-	TRBV7-7	14	TRBJ2-2	many	CASSISGITGELFF
TRBD2	TRBV6-6	13	TRBJ2-5	-	CASTRLAMETQYF
TRBD2	TRBV6-1	15	TRBJ2-1	many	CASSDGTSQNNEQFF
TRBD2	TRBV9	17	TRBJ2-1	many	CASSARSTSASNGEQFF
-	TRBV10-3	14	TRBJ1-6	many	CAISVGLWNSPLHF
-	TRBV7-2	16	TRBJ2-3	many	CASSTRTGPSTDTQYF
TRBD2	TRBV5-4	17	TRBJ2-1	few	CASSLGSSGQIYNEQFF
-	TRBV20-1	13	TRBJ1-4	few	CSAPDPPREKLFF
TRBD2	TRBV10-3	12	TRBJ2-7	-	CAISEVAGEQYF
-	TRBV2	12	TRBJ1-4	-	CASSERVEKLFF
-	TRBV24-1	14	TRBJ2-7	-	CATSDSAPPYEQYF
-	TRBV19	14	TRBJ2-2	few	CASSIVEGLGELFF
TRBD2	TRBV7-6	16	TRBJ2-5	-	CASSLGSLAGGETQYF
-	TRBV10-3	15	TRBJ2-1	few	CAISESREPLSEQFF
-	TRBV6-1	13	TRBJ2-3	few	CASSEAQGSTQYF
-	TRBV20-1	15	TRBJ1-2	few	CSASVPAAPNYGYTF
TRBD2	TRBV7-2	17	TRBJ2-3	-	CASSTGTSGSFPDTQYF
TRBD1	TRBV28	13	TRBJ1-6	-	CASSSGQASPLHF
TRBD2	TRBV10-2	14	TRBJ2-3	many	CASQSSGSTDTQYF
-	TRBV29-1	11	TRBJ1-1	many	CSVRFYTEAFF
-	TRBV7-6	14	TRBJ2-7	-	CASSLEPSSYEQYF